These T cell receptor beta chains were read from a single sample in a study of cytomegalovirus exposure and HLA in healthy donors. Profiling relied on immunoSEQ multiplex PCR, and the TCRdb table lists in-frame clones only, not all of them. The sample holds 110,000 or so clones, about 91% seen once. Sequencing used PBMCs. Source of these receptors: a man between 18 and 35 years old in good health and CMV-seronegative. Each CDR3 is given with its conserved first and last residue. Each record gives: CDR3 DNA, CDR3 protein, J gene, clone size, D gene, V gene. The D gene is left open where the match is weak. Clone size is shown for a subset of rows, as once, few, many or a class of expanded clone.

TGCGCCAGCAGAGCGGACGGAAATAGCAATCAGCCCCAGCATTTT CASRADGNSNQPQHF TRBJ1-5 - - TRBV5-1
TGTGCCTGGAGTACGACGGAGAGACAGCCCCAGCATTTT CAWSTTERQPQHF TRBJ1-5 - - TRBV30
TGTGCCAGCAGCTATGCAGGGGGTAATATCGAGCAGTACTTC CASSYAGGNIEQYF TRBJ2-7 - TRBD1 TRBV5-6
TGTGCCATCAGTGAAGATGGCATGAACACTGAAGCTTTCTTT CAISEDGMNTEAFF TRBJ1-1 - - TRBV10-3
TGTGCCAGCAGAAATTCCGGGACAGGGAGTCAGCCCCAGCATTTT CASRNSGTGSQPQHF TRBJ1-5 once TRBD1 TRBV28
TGTGCCAGCAGCTTAGAGGGGGACGGTGAAAAACTGTTTTTT CASSLEGDGEKLFF TRBJ1-4 - - TRBV7-6
TGTGCCAGTAGTTCGGTCCGGGTGGCAAATCAGCCCCAGCATTTT CASSSVRVANQPQHF TRBJ1-5 once - TRBV19
TGTGCCAGCAGTTTACTCGGGGGAAGGACTGAAGCTTTCTTT CASSLLGGRTEAFF TRBJ1-1 - - TRBV28
TGTGCCAGCAGCCCCCAGAGGAATGAAAAACTGTTTTTT CASSPQRNEKLFF TRBJ1-4 - - TRBV7-2
TGTGCCATACGGGGGGGGACTGGAACTGAAGCTTTCTTT CAIRGGTGTEAFF TRBJ1-1 once - TRBV7-6
TGTGCCAGCAGCTTAGGAGCGGGTACTAGCACAGATACGCAGTATTTT CASSLGAGTSTDTQYF TRBJ2-3 - - TRBV7-7
TGTGCCAGCAGCAAATTCGAGGCCATCGATTGTCATGAGCAGTTCTTC CASSKFEAIDCHEQFF TRBJ2-1 - - TRBV21-1
TGTGCCTGGAGTGCTAATTCTGATGAAAAACTGTTTTTT CAWSANSDEKLFF TRBJ1-4 few - TRBV30
TGTGCCAGCAGGTCCAGGGGGTCGGAGCAGCCCCAGCATTTT CASRSRGSEQPQHF TRBJ1-5 - TRBD1 TRBV2
TGCGCCAGCAGCCTGGAGTTGTGGACAAACATCTATGGCTACACCTTC CASSLELWTNIYGYTF TRBJ1-2 few - TRBV4-3
TGTGCCAGCTCACGCGAACCTCGGGAGACAGGGGGCACAGATACGCAGTATTTT CASSREPRETGGTDTQYF TRBJ2-3 - TRBD1 TRBV18
TGTGCCAGCAGTCGAACAGGGGGTATTGGTGAAAAACTGTTTTTT CASSRTGGIGEKLFF TRBJ1-4 once TRBD1 TRBV28
TGTGCCAGCAGCCCGAGGATAGCGGACCGCACAGATACGCAGTATTTT CASSPRIADRTDTQYF TRBJ2-3 - - TRBV7-9
TGTGCCAGTAGTGACCCTAGCGGAGGCACAGATACGCAGTATTTT CASSDPSGGTDTQYF TRBJ2-3 - TRBD2 TRBV19
TGTGCCAGCAGATCCGGGACAGGGGTTACCTACGAGCAGTACTTC CASRSGTGVTYEQYF TRBJ2-7 - TRBD1 TRBV25-1
TGTGCCAGTAGCAGACTAGCGGGTCCCTACGAGCAGTACTTC CASSRLAGPYEQYF TRBJ2-7 - TRBD2 TRBV19
TGTGCCACCAGCAGGGAAACTAGCGGGACCCAGTACTTC CATSRETSGTQYF TRBJ2-5 - TRBD2 TRBV15
TGTGCCAGCAGCGCTACAGGGCCAGATACGCAGTATTTT CASSATGPDTQYF TRBJ2-3 - - TRBV7-9
TGTGCCAGCAGCTTAAAAGGCGGCAAGAACACAGATACGCAGTATTTT CASSLKGGKNTDTQYF TRBJ2-3 - - TRBV7-2
TGTGCCAGCAGTGACCCAGGACGGGAGGAGGAAAAACTGTTTTTT CASSDPGREEEKLFF TRBJ1-4 - - TRBV25-1
TGTGCCAGCTCACCGACAGGGGACACTGAAGCTTTCTTT CASSPTGDTEAFF TRBJ1-1 few TRBD1 TRBV18
TGTGCCAGCAGTTTATCCGGTAGCGGGGGGGGCAAGACCCAGTACTTC CASSLSGSGGGKTQYF TRBJ2-5 - TRBD2 TRBV28
TGTGCCAGCAGTTCCACCCACCGGGACAGCATCCACAATGAGCAGTTCTTC CASSSTHRDSIHNEQFF TRBJ2-1 - TRBD1 TRBV27
TGTGCCAGTAGTGCAAAACCCAGGGATTATGAGCAGTTCTTC CASSAKPRDYEQFF TRBJ2-1 - - TRBV19
TGTGCCTGGAGCGGTTCCTACGAGCAGTACTTC CAWSGSYEQYF TRBJ2-7 - - TRBV30
TGTGCCAGCAGTGAAGCGCCCCCGAGATCTAATGAAAAACTGTTTTTT CASSEAPPRSNEKLFF TRBJ1-4 - - TRBV6-1
TGCGCCAGCAGCCAAGAAGATTCTCCGGCAGGGTTGCAAAGCTCTAGCACAGATACGCAGTATTTT CASSQEDSPAGLQSSSTDTQYF TRBJ2-3 - - TRBV4-3
TGTGCCAGCAGTTCCCCGGGACAGGGGTCAGACTATGGCTACACCTTC CASSSPGQGSDYGYTF TRBJ1-2 - TRBD1 TRBV6-5
TGTGCCAGCAGCTTGGCCGGGACTAGCGGGGATGGTGAGCAGTTCTTC CASSLAGTSGDGEQFF TRBJ2-1 - TRBD2 TRBV5-6
TGTGCCAGCAGCGTTCTCGGGGGAGCCTCCAACACCGGGGAGCTGTTTTTT CASSVLGGASNTGELFF TRBJ2-2 - - TRBV9
TGTGCCAGCAGTGAAGTTAGGGGGGGTCCAGATACGCAGTATTTT CASSEVRGGPDTQYF TRBJ2-3 - - TRBV2
TGTGCCAGTGGGGGACAGGGACGGTCACCCCTCCACTTT CASGGQGRSPLHF TRBJ1-6 - TRBD1 TRBV19
TGTGCCAGCAGCTCGGGGACAGGGGCCCCAGATACGCAGTATTTT CASSSGTGAPDTQYF TRBJ2-3 - TRBD1 TRBV5-6
TGTGCCAGCATCGACGGAGTTTCATATGGCTACACCTTC CASIDGVSYGYTF TRBJ1-2 once - TRBV6-6
TGTGCCTGGAATCGGGGAGGGGGCAATCAGCCCCAGCATTTT CAWNRGGGNQPQHF TRBJ1-5 few - TRBV30